This TCR beta chain was identified during a study of T cells of healthy individuals. This clonotype was seen more than once but under ten times. MiXCR, run by TCRdb on the 5' RACE reads, gives a single entry per CDR3 protein. Altogether approximately 89,000 distinct CDR3 sequences are present, approximately 4.7% being singletons, with the ten largest covering 7.5% to 9.5%. This CDR3 region has 15 residues. The germline V gene has CDR1 MGHRA and CDR2 YSYEKL. V was clipped by 3 bases and J by 7 bases, with 13 bases between them. This receptor was obtained from a female donor in good health. This chain joins TRBV4-1 and TRBJ1-6; no reliable D call. The CDR3 spells CASSHLLPSNSPLHF. CDR3 nucleotide sequence: TGCGCCAGCAGCCACTTACTGCCCTCGAATTCACCCCTCCACTTT.